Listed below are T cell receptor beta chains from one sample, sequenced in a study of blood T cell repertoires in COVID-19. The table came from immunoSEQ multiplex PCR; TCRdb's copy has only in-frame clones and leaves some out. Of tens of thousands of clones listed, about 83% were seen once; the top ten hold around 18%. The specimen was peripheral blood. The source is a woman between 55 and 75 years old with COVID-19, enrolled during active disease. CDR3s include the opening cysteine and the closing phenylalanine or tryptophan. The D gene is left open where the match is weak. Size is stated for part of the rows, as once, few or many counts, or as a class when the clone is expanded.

cdr3_aa: CASSQDLVSYEQYF; cdr3_nt: TGTGCCAGCAGCCAAGACCTAGTTTCCTACGAGCAGTACTTC; cdr3_length: 14; v_call: TRBV3-1/TRBV3-2; j_call: TRBJ2-7; d_call: .; clone_size: .
cdr3_aa: CASSELAGAGETQYF; cdr3_nt: TGTGCCAGCAGCGAACTAGCGGGGGCCGGAGAGACCCAGTACTTC; cdr3_length: 15; v_call: TRBV9; j_call: TRBJ2-5; d_call: TRBD2; clone_size: once
cdr3_aa: CASSLGSGTGGAVEIYGYTF; cdr3_nt: TGTGCCAGCAGCTTAGGGTCTGGTACAGGGGGAGCGGTGGAGATCTATGGCTACACCTTC; cdr3_length: 20; v_call: TRBV13; j_call: TRBJ1-2; d_call: TRBD1; clone_size: .
cdr3_aa: CASGRDGSVEETQYF; cdr3_nt: TGCGCCAGCGGGCGGGACGGATCAGTTGAGGAGACCCAGTACTTC; cdr3_length: 15; v_call: TRBV5-1; j_call: TRBJ2-5; d_call: .; clone_size: .
cdr3_aa: CSVDIGLAGYNEQFF; cdr3_nt: TGCAGCGTTGATATAGGACTAGCGGGTTACAATGAGCAGTTCTTC; cdr3_length: 15; v_call: TRBV29-1; j_call: TRBJ2-1; d_call: TRBD2; clone_size: .
cdr3_aa: CSVDGGATYNEQFF; cdr3_nt: TGCAGCGTTGACGGCGGGGCCACCTACAATGAGCAGTTCTTC; cdr3_length: 14; v_call: TRBV29-1; j_call: TRBJ2-1; d_call: .; clone_size: once
cdr3_aa: CASSGATGGYGYTF; cdr3_nt: TGTGCCAGCAGCGGGGCAACAGGGGGGTATGGCTACACCTTC; cdr3_length: 14; v_call: TRBV5-6; j_call: TRBJ1-2; d_call: TRBD1; clone_size: .
cdr3_aa: CAISAGIGQSTDTQYF; cdr3_nt: TGTGCCATCAGTGCGGGGATAGGACAGTCCACAGATACGCAGTATTTT; cdr3_length: 16; v_call: TRBV10-3; j_call: TRBJ2-3; d_call: .; clone_size: once
cdr3_aa: CAWSTLGQGNSPLHF; cdr3_nt: TGTGCCTGGAGTACTCTTGGACAGGGGAATTCACCCCTCCACTTT; cdr3_length: 15; v_call: TRBV30; j_call: TRBJ1-6; d_call: TRBD1; clone_size: once
cdr3_aa: CASSPRTGGPATNEKLFF; cdr3_nt: TGTGCCAGCTCCCCCAGGACAGGGGGGCCCGCAACTAATGAAAAACTGTTTTTT; cdr3_length: 18; v_call: TRBV18; j_call: TRBJ1-4; d_call: TRBD1; clone_size: .
cdr3_aa: CASSLSGEGYGYTF; cdr3_nt: TGCGCCAGCAGCTTGTCAGGGGAGGGCTATGGCTACACCTTC; cdr3_length: 14; v_call: TRBV5-1; j_call: TRBJ1-2; d_call: .; clone_size: .
cdr3_aa: CASSPRGQETQYF; cdr3_nt: TGTGCCAGCAGCCCCAGGGGCCAAGAGACCCAGTACTTC; cdr3_length: 13; v_call: TRBV7-9; j_call: TRBJ2-5; d_call: .; clone_size: .
cdr3_aa: CASSYSAGIGYGYTF; cdr3_nt: TGTGCCAGCAGTTACTCGGCGGGGATCGGGTATGGCTACACCTTC; cdr3_length: 15; v_call: TRBV6-6; j_call: TRBJ1-2; d_call: .; clone_size: .
cdr3_aa: CASSLMNVTANYGYTF; cdr3_nt: TGTGCCAGCAGCTTGATGAATGTGACAGCCAACTATGGCTACACCTTC; cdr3_length: 16; v_call: TRBV7-3; j_call: TRBJ1-2; d_call: .; clone_size: .
cdr3_aa: CASSSSSGGKTQYF; cdr3_nt: TGTGCCAGCAGCTCCTCTAGCGGGGGAAAGACCCAGTACTTC; cdr3_length: 14; v_call: TRBV7-2; j_call: TRBJ2-5; d_call: TRBD2; clone_size: .
cdr3_aa: CASSFGTTGSEDTQYF; cdr3_nt: TGTGCCAGCAGCTTCGGTACCACGGGGTCTGAAGATACGCAGTATTTT; cdr3_length: 16; v_call: TRBV7-2; j_call: TRBJ2-3; d_call: .; clone_size: .
cdr3_aa: CASRVRDTNTGELFF; cdr3_nt: TGTGCCAGCCGAGTACGGGATACGAACACCGGGGAGCTGTTTTTT; cdr3_length: 15; v_call: TRBV7-2; j_call: TRBJ2-2; d_call: .; clone_size: .
cdr3_aa: CASSLGEGQYGELFF; cdr3_nt: TGTGCCAGCAGCTTGGGAGAGGGACAGTACGGGGAGCTGTTTTTT; cdr3_length: 15; v_call: TRBV7-6; j_call: TRBJ2-2; d_call: TRBD1; clone_size: .
cdr3_aa: CASSSPGQGRTKNIQYF; cdr3_nt: TGTGCCAGCAGTTCACCCGGACAGGGTCGGACCAAAAACATTCAGTACTTC; cdr3_length: 17; v_call: TRBV27; j_call: TRBJ2-4; d_call: TRBD1; clone_size: .
cdr3_aa: CASSLEGGAGEKLFF; cdr3_nt: TGTGCCAGCAGCTTAGAAGGGGGGGCTGGCGAAAAACTGTTTTTT; cdr3_length: 15; v_call: TRBV7-9; j_call: TRBJ1-4; d_call: .; clone_size: .
cdr3_aa: CASSLRWGGSGYTF; cdr3_nt: TGTGCCAGCAGTTTAAGGTGGGGGGGTTCAGGCTACACCTTC; cdr3_length: 14; v_call: TRBV28; j_call: TRBJ1-2; d_call: .; clone_size: .
cdr3_aa: CASSDAGQLNEKLFF; cdr3_nt: TGTGCCAGCAGTGACGCGGGACAGCTGAATGAAAAACTGTTTTTT; cdr3_length: 15; v_call: TRBV6-1; j_call: TRBJ1-4; d_call: TRBD1; clone_size: .
cdr3_aa: CASSGSRGTIYF; cdr3_nt: TGTGCCAGCAGCGGTTCCCGGGGCACCATATATTTT; cdr3_length: 12; v_call: TRBV9; j_call: TRBJ1-3; d_call: .; clone_size: .
cdr3_aa: CASSNGRTGGWSDIQYF; cdr3_nt: TGTGCCAGCAGCAATGGAAGGACAGGGGGGTGGTCGGACATTCAGTACTTC; cdr3_length: 17; v_call: TRBV21-1; j_call: TRBJ2-4; d_call: .; clone_size: .
cdr3_aa: CAISEKDRVSYEQYF; cdr3_nt: TGTGCCATCAGTGAGAAGGACAGGGTCTCCTACGAGCAGTACTTC; cdr3_length: 15; v_call: TRBV10-3; j_call: TRBJ2-7; d_call: TRBD1; clone_size: .
cdr3_aa: CASSQLYSSNTEAFF; cdr3_nt: TGCGCCAGCAGTCAATTGTACAGTTCAAACACTGAAGCTTTCTTT; cdr3_length: 15; v_call: TRBV23-1; j_call: TRBJ1-1; d_call: .; clone_size: .
cdr3_aa: CASSLFHRDTGELFF; cdr3_nt: TGCGCCAGCAGCTTGTTTCACAGGGACACCGGGGAGCTGTTTTTT; cdr3_length: 15; v_call: TRBV5-1; j_call: TRBJ2-2; d_call: .; clone_size: .
cdr3_aa: CASSEQVFGYTF; cdr3_nt: TGTGCCAGCAGTGAACAGGTCTTTGGCTACACCTTC; cdr3_length: 12; v_call: TRBV2; j_call: TRBJ1-2; d_call: .; clone_size: .
cdr3_aa: CASSPTTISRQQNEKLFF; cdr3_nt: TGTGCCAGCTCACCGACCACAATCAGTAGACAGCAAAATGAAAAACTGTTTTTT; cdr3_length: 18; v_call: TRBV18; j_call: TRBJ1-4; d_call: .; clone_size: once
cdr3_aa: CASSQEWSNYGYTF; cdr3_nt: TGTGCCAGCAGCCAAGAGTGGAGTAACTATGGCTACACCTTC; cdr3_length: 14; v_call: TRBV3-1/TRBV3-2; j_call: TRBJ1-2; d_call: .; clone_size: .
cdr3_aa: CASSLAGQGAYEQYF; cdr3_nt: TGTGCCAGCAGCTTGGCGGGACAGGGGGCGTACGAGCAGTACTTC; cdr3_length: 15; v_call: TRBV5-6; j_call: TRBJ2-7; d_call: TRBD1; clone_size: .
cdr3_aa: CASSQGGGNQPQHF; cdr3_nt: TGTGCCAGCAGCCAAGGGGGGGGCAATCAGCCCCAGCATTTT; cdr3_length: 14; v_call: TRBV7-2; j_call: TRBJ1-5; d_call: .; clone_size: .
cdr3_aa: CASSLAGGRYGYTF; cdr3_nt: TGTGCCAGCAGCCTAGCAGGGGGCCGATATGGCTACACCTTC; cdr3_length: 14; v_call: TRBV7-2; j_call: TRBJ1-2; d_call: TRBD1; clone_size: .
cdr3_aa: CATSSQGEQPQHF; cdr3_nt: TGTGCCACCAGCAGCCAGGGTGAACAGCCCCAGCATTTT; cdr3_length: 13; v_call: TRBV15; j_call: TRBJ1-5; d_call: .; clone_size: few
cdr3_aa: CASSDRADEQFF; cdr3_nt: TGTGCCAGTTCGGACAGGGCCGATGAGCAGTTCTTC; cdr3_length: 12; v_call: TRBV19; j_call: TRBJ2-1; d_call: TRBD1; clone_size: .
cdr3_aa: CASTYSSSYNSPLHF; cdr3_nt: TGTGCCAGCACCTACTCGAGCTCCTATAATTCACCCCTCCACTTT; cdr3_length: 15; v_call: TRBV6-5; j_call: TRBJ1-6; d_call: .; clone_size: .
cdr3_aa: CASSKGREGTQYF; cdr3_nt: TGTGCCAGCAGTAAGGGTCGTGAGGGGACCCAGTACTTC; cdr3_length: 13; v_call: TRBV6-2/TRBV6-3; j_call: TRBJ2-5; d_call: .; clone_size: .
cdr3_aa: CASRGQFPAFF; cdr3_nt: TGTGCCAGCAGGGGACAGTTCCCCGCTTTCTTC; cdr3_length: 11; v_call: TRBV28; j_call: TRBJ2-1; d_call: TRBD1; clone_size: .